This T cell receptor beta chain derives from a study of blood T cell repertoires in COVID-19. Overall study: PBMCs, B-cell-depleted T cells, or T cells were the source of the cDNA or gDNA that made up the material.

The table came from immunoSEQ multiplex PCR; TCRdb's copy has only in-frame clones and leaves some out. This table holds 19,000 or so clones, roughly four fifths found once. This clone was seen only a few times. Trimming left V 0 bases short and J 6 bases short, with 12 bases between. Germline-derived CDR1 and CDR2 are MNHEY and SVGAGI. CDR3 length: 14 residues. This clonotype was obtained from a human donor in a cohort sampled during active COVID-19. The sample comprised peripheral blood. The gene calls are TRBV6-5 and TRBJ2-7; unclear D gene. CDR3 nucleotides: TGTGCCAGCAGTTACTCGCAAACTCGCTCCGAGCAGTACTTC. It specifies CASSYSQTRSEQYF.